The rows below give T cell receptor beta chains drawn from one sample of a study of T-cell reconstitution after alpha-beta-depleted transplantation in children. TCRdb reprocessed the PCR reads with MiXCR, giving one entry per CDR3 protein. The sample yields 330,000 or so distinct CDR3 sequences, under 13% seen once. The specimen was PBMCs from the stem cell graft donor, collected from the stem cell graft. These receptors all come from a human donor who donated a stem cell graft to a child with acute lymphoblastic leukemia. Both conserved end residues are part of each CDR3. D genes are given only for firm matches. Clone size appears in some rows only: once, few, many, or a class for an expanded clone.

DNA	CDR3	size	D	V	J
TGCGCCAGCAGCTTGGCCGGGCTAGCGGACGACTCCTACGAGCAGTACTTC	CASSLAGLADDSYEQYF	many	TRBD2	TRBV5-1	TRBJ2-7
TGTGCCAGCAGCCCTAATGGGGATACGCAGTATTTT	CASSPNGDTQYF	many	NA	TRBV7-3	TRBJ2-3
TGTGCCAGCAGTTACTCGAGTCGTGGGTCCACAAATTCACCCCTCCACTTT	CASSYSSRGSTNSPLHF	many	NA	TRBV6-5	TRBJ1-6
TGTGCCGGCAGCCCGGGACGTAGATACAATGAGCAGTTCTTC	CAGSPGRRYNEQFF	NA	NA	TRBV11-1	TRBJ2-1
TGTGCCAGCAGCGTCGGACTAGCGGGGATCAATGAGCAGTTCTTC	CASSVGLAGINEQFF	NA	TRBD2	TRBV5-4	TRBJ2-1
TGTGCCAGCAGCTTAGCGGCTAGCAGCACAGATACGCAGTATTTT	CASSLAASSTDTQYF	few	NA	TRBV7-9	TRBJ2-3
TGTGCCAGCAGCCCGGTGGTCAGCAACTACGAGCAGTACTTC	CASSPVVSNYEQYF	NA	NA	TRBV7-2	TRBJ2-7
TGTGCCAGCAGCCAAGCGCCGGGGGCTCGGGATGAGCAGTTCTTC	CASSQAPGARDEQFF	few	NA	TRBV4-2	TRBJ2-1
TGCGCCAGCAGCTTGGATTTCTTTGAACCGGGACTTCAAGGCAATGAGCAGTTCTTC	CASSLDFFEPGLQGNEQFF	few	NA	TRBV5-1	TRBJ2-1
TGTGCCATCAGTCGGACAGAATTGAACACTGAAGCTTTCTTT	CAISRTELNTEAFF	NA	NA	TRBV10-3	TRBJ1-1
TGCGCCAGCAGCTTTTATCGAGGGGGCAATCGGACCCAGTACTTC	CASSFYRGGNRTQYF	NA	TRBD1	TRBV4-1	TRBJ2-5
TGTGCCAGCAACGAGGGTACTAGCGGGCTAGATGAGCAGTTCTTC	CASNEGTSGLDEQFF	many	TRBD2	TRBV9	TRBJ2-1